Presented here are 25 T cell receptor beta chains from one specimen sequenced in a study of read filtering for tumor transcriptome and immune sequencing. The library was built from roughly 400 ng RNA with molecular barcoded adaptors for alpha/delta and beta/gamma chains. TCRdb re-called the reads with MiXCR, one entry per CDR3 protein. The sample lists about 86,000 distinct CDR3 sequences, around 12% occurring once. The sample comprised a population of CD138-negative cells sorted from bone marrow. The receptors derive from a donor aged 40 or older with multiple myeloma.

The rearrangement links TRBV12-3 or TRBV12-4 to TRBJ2-2, with D possibly being TRBD1 (6 bases). CDR3 length: 16 amino acids. The V end was cut by 4 bases, the J end by 1 base, with 13 bases between. CDR3 protein: CASSSWTAKNTGELFF. The CDR3 coding sequence is TGTGCCAGCAGTTCTTGGACAGCGAAGAACACCGGGGAGCTGTTTTTT.

In this sample, this clonotype turned up many times. For the CDR3, the DNA is TGTGCCAGCAGTTTTTGGGGGGCCAAATACAATGAGCAGTTCTTC. It yields the protein CASSFWGAKYNEQFF. The rearrangement joins TRBV28 to TRBJ2-1; the D gene could be TRBD1 or TRBD2 (6 bases each). This CDR3 has 15 amino acids. Per germline, CDR1 MDHEN and CDR2 SYDVKM. V was shortened by 3 bases and J by 4 bases, with 13 bases between the two germline ends.

This clonotype has at least ten counts. The chain recombines TRBV28 with TRBJ2-1; TRBD2 matches 11 bases. This CDR3 has 16 residues. V lost 5 bases and J lost 4; bases outside the gene matches: 7. Germline CDR1 is MDHEN and CDR2 is SYDVKM. Written as DNA, the CDR3 is TGTGCCAGCAGTGGTTTTAGACTAGCGGGATACAATGAGCAGTTCTTC. Translated, it gives CASSGFRLAGYNEQFF.

This clonotype was seen only a few times. The chain uses TRBV6-2 or TRBV6-3 and TRBJ2-1; 8 positions agree with TRBD2. Germline V CDR1 and CDR2: MNHEY, SVGEGT. V was pared by 0 bases and J by 0 bases, with 4 bases of the junction left unmatched. The CDR3 contains 17 residues. CDR3 region: CASSYSLAGNSYNEQFF. The CDR3 DNA sequence: TGTGCCAGCAGTTACTCGTTAGCGGGAAACTCCTACAATGAGCAGTTCTTC.

Worth noting for this clonotype: Germline is not matched at one junction end, which may reflect a read error. The rearrangement joins TRBV12-3 or TRBV12-4 to TRBJ2-7; tentatively, D is TRBD2 (6 bases). The CDR3 runs 16 residues. The chain's CDR3 is CASSLALGGGTYGQYF. CDR3 nucleotides: TGTGCCAGCAGTTTAGCGCTTGGGGGAGGAACTTACGGGCAGTACTTC.

This clonotype turned up a few times. V gene TRBV27 combines with J gene TRBJ2-1, with D possibly matching TRBD2 (5 bases). Germline V CDR1 and CDR2: MNHEY, SMNVEV (reference sequence). This CDR3 has 15 amino acids. Trimming cost V 5 bases and J 5 bases, with 16 bases left between them. The CDR3 protein is CASSPTLRRHNEQFF. The CDR3 DNA reads TGTGCCAGCAGTCCCACCTTAAGGAGGCACAATGAGCAGTTCTTC.

This chain connects TRBV7-2 to TRBJ1-1; D not certain. The germline gives CDR1 SGHTA, CDR2 FQGNSA. The length of the CDR3 is 13 residues. V gave up 6 bases and J gave up 0 bases, with 8 bases separating them. In DNA form, the CDR3 reads TGTGCCAGCAGGAGGAATCTGAACACTGAAGCTTTCTTT. This codes for CASRRNLNTEAFF. Complete variable domain (other parts from reference TRBV7-2 and TRBJ1-1): GAGVSQSPSNKVTEKGKDVELRCDPISGHTALYWYRQSLGQGLEFLIYFQGNSAPDKSGLPSDRFSAERTGGSVSTLTIQRTQQEDSAVYLCASRRNLNTEAFFGQGTRLTVV.

This clonotype appeared many times. The gene calls are TRBV5-1 and TRBJ2-3, with 10 bases fitting TRBD1. This CDR3 comprises 14 residues. Trimming took 4 bases from V and 7 from J; bases not matched to a gene: 6. Per germline, CDR1 SGHRS and CDR2 YFSETQ. In nucleotides, the CDR3 is TGCGCCAGCAGCCTCGGGACAGGGGAGAATACGCAGTATTTT. It specifies CASSLGTGENTQYF.

The chain joins TRBV12-3 or TRBV12-4 to TRBJ2-2; D is uncertain. The CDR3 is 12 residues long. Between the trimmed V and J ends, which lost 4 bases and 4 bases, there was a span of 4 bases. CDR3 nucleotide sequence: TGTGCCAGCAGTTGGAGCACCGGGGAGCTGTTTTTT. Protein product: CASSWSTGELFF.

This clonotype was seen repeatedly, ten times or more. V usage is TRBV5-6 and J usage is TRBJ2-1, with D possibly TRBD1 on 6 matching bases. CDR1 SGHDT and CDR2 YYEEEE come from the germline V gene. CDR3 length equals 12 residues. V was shortened by 5 bases and J by 6 bases, with 9 bases between the two germline ends. CDR3 loop: CASRRQVNEQFF. The CDR3 DNA follows: TGTGCCAGCAGGCGACAGGTCAATGAGCAGTTCTTC.

This clonotype was counted at least ten times. This may be a read error: a much more frequent sequence differs by one nucleotide. This rearrangement joins TRBV9 to TRBJ2-1; 10 bases map to TRBD2. The CDR3 totals 14 residues. CDR1 is SGDLS, CDR2 YYNGEE, per germline. V shed 4 bases, J shed 5 bases, and the junction held 3 bases outside the gene matches. Here the CDR3 DNA reads TGTGCCAGCAGCCCGGGACTAGCGAACAATGAGCAGTTCTTC. It specifies CASSPGLANNEQFF.

This clonotype appeared a few times. The junction shows a germline mismatch at one end, possibly a read error. The chain employs TRBV29-1 and TRBJ2-7; D unclear. The CDR3 sequence is 12 residues long. The germline V gene encodes CDR1 SQVTM and CDR2 ANQGSEA. CDR3 loop: CSVTTVRYEQNF. CDR3 nucleotide sequence: TGCAGCGTAACGACTGTTAGGTACGAGCAGAACTTC.

This clonotype was recorded at least ten times. The chain has TRBV7-2 and TRBJ2-3, with TRBD1 as a possible D gene (5 bases). The V end was cut by 5 bases, the J end by 7 bases, with 13 bases between. CDR3 length equals 13 residues. Germline loops: CDR1 SGHTA, CDR2 FQGNSA. In DNA form, the CDR3 reads TGTGCCAGCAGCCCGCCGGACACCTATACGCAGTATTTT. Translation: CASSPPDTYTQYF. Looking up the rest from reference TRBV7-2 and TRBJ2-3 gives the full variable domain: GAGVSQSPSNKVTEKGKDVELRCDPISGHTALYWYRQSLGQGLEFLIYFQGNSAPDKSGLPSDRFSAERTGGSVSTLTIQRTQQEDSAVYLCASSPPDTYTQYFGPGTRLTVL.

Of note for this clonotype: A read error is possible here, since a much larger clone lies one base away. The chain has TRBV12-3 or TRBV12-4 and TRBJ1-5; unclear D gene. CDR3 length equals 14 residues. The CDR3 DNA follows: TGTACCAGCAGACCACAGAATAGCAATCAGCCCCAGCATTTT. Translation gives CTSRPQNSNQPQHF.

At least ten counts were recorded for this clonotype. CDR3 in amino acids: CASSPDLHTEAFF. In DNA, the CDR3 is TGTGCCAGCAGCCCCGACCTCCACACTGAAGCTTTCTTT. V gene TRBV3-1 combines with J gene TRBJ1-1; no clear D gene. The length of the CDR3 is 13 residues. The germline V and J ends were trimmed by 4 bases and 3 bases, with 9 bases remaining between them. Germline V gene sequence: CDR1 LGHDT, CDR2 YNNKEL (reference sequence).

V and J are TRBV6-5 and TRBJ2-1, with 10 positions matching TRBD1. Per the germline V gene, CDR1 is MNHEY and CDR2 is SVGAGI. This CDR3 has 14 amino acids. After removal of 6 bases from V and 6 bases from J, the junction contained 5 bases not matched to a gene. The chain's CDR3 is CASRPWTGGNEQFF. For the CDR3, the DNA is TGTGCCAGCAGACCCTGGACAGGGGGCAATGAGCAGTTCTTC.

The sample holds many counts of this clonotype. The rearrangement joins TRBV2 to TRBJ2-6, with 10 nucleotides matching TRBD2. V gave up 4 bases and J gave up 3 bases; unmatched junction bases: 0. The CDR3 covers 15 residues. Germline CDR1 SNHLY, CDR2 FYNNEI. CDR3 nucleotides: TGTGCCAGCAGTGCTAGCGGGAGTGGGGCCAACGTCCTGACTTTC. Amino acids: CASSASGSGANVLTF.

This clonotype was seen ten or more times. This chain links TRBV20-1 with TRBJ2-7; D uncertain. In germline, CDR1 is DFQATT, CDR2 SNEGSKA (reference sequence). The V end was cut by 0 bases, the J end by 7 bases, with 10 bases between. This CDR3 spans 12 amino acids. For the CDR3, the DNA is TGCAGTGCTAGAGAAGGTTCGGTGGAGCAGTACTTC. Its translation: CSAREGSVEQYF.

In its sample, this clonotype was seen many times. The CDR3 loop reads CASSEGRRNEKLFF. The CDR3 DNA follows: TGTGCCAGCAGTGAAGGCAGGAGAAATGAAAAACTGTTTTTT. V and J are TRBV2 and TRBJ1-4; no definite D call. This CDR3 has 14 amino acids. The V end was cut by 1 base, the J end by 5 bases, with 8 bases between. Germline-derived CDR1 and CDR2 are SNHLY and FYNNEI.

This clonotype was seen ten or more times. The chain employs TRBV5-1 and TRBJ1-1, with 12 bases fitting TRBD1. The CDR3 is 17 residues long. The germline CDR1 and CDR2 sequences are SGHRS and YFSETQ. Unmatched junction bases numbered 11, after V lost 4 bases and J lost 4 bases. The CDR3 is CASSRGGTGGDGTEAFF. CDR3 DNA: TGCGCCAGCAGCAGGGGTGGGACAGGGGGCGACGGCACTGAAGCTTTCTTT.

Points on this clonotype: A much bigger clone sits one base away, suggesting this may be a read error. J is TRBJ2-7 and V is TRBV6-5; 8 bases are shared with TRBD1. The germline V gene encodes CDR1 MNHEY and CDR2 SVGAGI. This CDR3 has 14 amino acids. After removal of 5 bases from V and 3 bases from J, the junction contained 6 bases not matched to a gene. In nucleotides, the CDR3 is TGTGCCAGCAGTAGAGGACAGGGACTCTACGAGCAGTACTTC. Encoded protein: CASSRGQGLYEQYF.

Many counts were recorded for this clonotype. V is TRBV28 and J is TRBJ2-2; 8 positions agree with TRBD1. V was pared by 7 bases and J by 1 base, with 11 bases of the junction left unmatched. Germline V lookup: CDR1 MDHEN, CDR2 SYDVKM. The CDR3 sequence is 17 residues long. The CDR3 coding sequence is TGTGCCAGCACCGAGACCCGTGGGACAGGGAACACCGGGGAGCTGTTTTTT. Translation: CASTETRGTGNTGELFF. Filled out from reference TRBV28 and TRBJ2-2, the complete variable domain reads DVKVTQSSRYLVKRTGEKVFLECVQDMDHENMFWYRQDPGLGLRLIYFSYDVKMKEKGDIPEGYSVSREKKERFSLILESASTNQTSMYLCASTETRGTGNTGELFFGEGSRLTVL.

This clonotype was seen ten or more times. The V gene is TRBV7-9, the J gene TRBJ1-2; D is unclear. The CDR3 spans 15 residues. Germline lookup yields CDR1 SEHNR and CDR2 FQNEAQ (reference sequence). Trimming pared 2 bases from V and 4 bases from J, leaving 14 bases between. The CDR3 bases are TGTGCCAGCAGCTTAAGCCTGGACGGCGCCTATGGCTACACCTTC. It specifies CASSLSLDGAYGYTF.

This clonotype was seen repeatedly, ten times or more. J is TRBJ2-1 and V is TRBV9, with 7 bases aligning to TRBD2. V trimming: 0 bases; J trimming: 6 bases; junction bases outside the gene matches: 12. CDR3 length: 17 residues. The germline gives CDR1 SGDLS, CDR2 YYNGEE. CDR3: CASSVEVVGRKGNEQFF. Written as DNA, the CDR3 is TGTGCCAGCAGCGTAGAGGTCGTCGGGAGGAAGGGCAATGAGCAGTTCTTC.

The chain employs TRBV30 and TRBJ2-3, with D uncertain. CDR1 is GTSNPN, CDR2 SVGIG, per germline (reference sequence). The CDR3 sequence is 14 residues long. V gave up 5 bases and J gave up 4 bases, with 16 bases separating them. CDR3 region: CAWSPYPDSDTQYF. The CDR3 region has the DNA TGTGCCTGGTCCCCTTACCCCGACTCAGATACGCAGTATTTT.